These T cell receptor beta chains were read from a single sample in a study of siplizumab effects on memory and regulatory T cells. The method was immunoSEQ multiplex PCR; TCRdb's version includes in-frame clones alone and lacks a portion of them. The table records roughly 7,000 clones, approximately 40% of them present only once. Which antigens these TCRs recognize remains unknown. The sequencing sample was made of CFSE-low (dividing) CD8+ T cells sorted from an allogeneic mixed lymphocyte reaction. These receptor sequences come from a human donor in good health; the cells came from an allogeneic mixed lymphocyte reaction. Both conserved end residues are part of each CDR3. Each record gives: clone size, V gene, J gene, D gene, CDR3 protein, CDR3 DNA. A D gene is named only where the DNA matches it firmly. Not all rows give a size; the values are once, few, many and, for expanded clones, a class.

few,TRBV4-3,TRBJ2-7,NA,CASSQAVLYEQYF,TGCGCCAGCAGCCAAGCGGTACTCTACGAGCAGTACTTC
medium-sized,TRBV27,TRBJ2-1,NA,CASSRTGTIYNEQFF,TGTGCCAGCAGTCGTACCGGGACAATCTACAATGAGCAGTTCTTC
NA,TRBV13,TRBJ1-2,TRBD1,CASSSRDSNYGYTF,TGTGCCAGCAGCTCAAGGGACAGCAACTATGGCTACACCTTC
NA,TRBV29-1,TRBJ1-1,NA,CSAVGKSEKAFF,TGCAGCGCAGTAGGGAAGTCTGAAAAAGCTTTCTTT
NA,TRBV2,TRBJ2-5,NA,CASSGAEETQYF,TGTGCCAGCAGCGGGGCCGAGGAGACCCAGTACTTC
medium-sized,TRBV27,TRBJ2-7,TRBD1,CASSFGTVPYEQYF,TGTGCCAGCAGTTTCGGGACAGTCCCCTACGAGCAGTACTTC
NA,TRBV27,TRBJ1-2,NA,CASSSGKNYGYTF,TGTGCCAGCAGTTCCGGGAAGAACTATGGCTACACCTTC
NA,TRBV11-2,TRBJ2-7,TRBD2,CASSPRGGWLNYEQYF,TGTGCCAGCAGCCCCCGGGGAGGGTGGCTAAACTACGAGCAGTACTTC
few,TRBV4-2,TRBJ1-5,NA,CASSLEVGQPQHF,TGTGCCAGCAGCTTGGAGGTGGGTCAGCCCCAGCATTTT
NA,TRBV27,TRBJ1-2,NA,CASRTIGTTYGYTF,TGTGCCAGCCGAACAATTGGGACCACGTATGGCTACACCTTC
large,TRBV6-5,TRBJ2-1,TRBD1,CASRLGTGNEQFF,TGTGCCAGCCGCTTAGGGACAGGTAATGAGCAGTTCTTC
few,TRBV11-3,TRBJ2-3,NA,CASSLASDTQYF,TGTGCCAGCAGCTTAGCGTCGGATACGCAGTATTTT
medium-sized,TRBV30,TRBJ2-7,NA,CAWTRDNYEQYF,TGTGCCTGGACCCGGGACAACTACGAGCAGTACTTC
few,TRBV29-1,TRBJ2-7,NA,CSVGQGNSYEQYF,TGCAGCGTTGGGCAGGGGAACTCCTACGAGCAGTACTTC
few,TRBV11-2,TRBJ2-1,NA,CASSLTLREQFF,TGTGCCAGCAGCTTGACCCTTAGAGAGCAGTTCTTC
NA,TRBV19,TRBJ2-2,NA,CASSILPGELFF,TGTGCCAGTAGTATTCTTCCCGGGGAGCTGTTTTTT
NA,TRBV10-2,TRBJ2-7,NA,CASSESYEQYF,TGCGCCAGCAGTGAGTCCTACGAGCAGTACTTC
few,TRBV7-9,TRBJ2-1,NA,CASSFVSRGYNEQFF,TGTGCCAGCAGCTTCGTTTCACGGGGATACAATGAGCAGTTCTTC
NA,TRBV2,TRBJ2-3,TRBD1,CASSDPRQGTDTQYF,TGTGCCAGCAGTGACCCCCGACAGGGAACAGATACGCAGTATTTT
NA,TRBV5-5,TRBJ2-1,NA,CASSSTADSYNEQFF,TGTGCCAGCAGCTCCACAGCGGACTCCTACAATGAGCAGTTCTTC
NA,TRBV5-1,TRBJ2-7,NA,CASSLRVSYEQYF,TGCGCCAGCAGCCTCCGGGTATCCTACGAGCAGTACTTC
medium-sized,TRBV27,TRBJ1-2,NA,CASSFYRDYGYTF,TGTGCCAGCAGTTTTTACAGGGACTATGGCTACACCTTC
medium-sized,TRBV27,TRBJ2-1,TRBD2,CASSLLAGNHLSEQFF,TGTGCCAGCAGTTTACTAGCGGGTAATCATCTCAGTGAGCAGTTCTTC
NA,TRBV10-3,TRBJ2-1,NA,CAITDGLAWNEQFF,TGTGCCATCACTGATGGGCTAGCGTGGAATGAGCAGTTCTTC
NA,TRBV11-2,TRBJ2-5,TRBD2,CASSSGTSLVETQYF,TGTGCCAGCAGCTCCGGGACTAGTCTTGTAGAGACCCAGTACTTC
medium-sized,TRBV11-3,TRBJ1-2,TRBD1,CASSLDATGYGYTF,TGTGCCAGCAGCTTAGACGCGACAGGGTATGGCTACACCTTC
once,TRBV21-1,TRBJ2-7,NA,CASSKGREQYF,TGTGCCAGCAGCAAAGGGAGGGAGCAGTACTTC
medium-sized,TRBV11-2,TRBJ2-7,NA,CASSSIRLYEQYF,TGTGCCAGCAGCTCAATCAGACTCTACGAGCAGTACTTC
NA,TRBV19,TRBJ2-3,NA,CASMGPPEYDTQYF,TGTGCCAGTATGGGCCCTCCCGAATATGATACGCAGTATTTT
NA,TRBV5-5,TRBJ2-7,NA,CASSLGGSSYEQYF,TGTGCCAGCAGCTTGGGTGGAAGCTCCTACGAGCAGTACTTC
NA,TRBV2,TRBJ2-1,TRBD2,CASSESAGGPLNEQFF,TGTGCCAGCAGTGAATCGGCGGGAGGGCCATTAAATGAGCAGTTCTTC
medium-sized,TRBV7-3,TRBJ1-2,NA,CASSRTGRSYGYTF,TGTGCCAGCAGCCGAACGGGACGCTCGTATGGCTACACCTTC
NA,TRBV7-1,TRBJ2-7,NA,CASSLAGTWTYEQYF,TGTGCCAGCAGCTTAGCTGGGACATGGACCTACGAGCAGTACTTC
NA,TRBV19,TRBJ2-5,NA,CASSGGGPPQETQYF,TGTGCCAGTAGTGGTGGGGGGCCCCCCCAAGAGACCCAGTACTTC
NA,TRBV4-1,TRBJ1-5,NA,CASSQGPTDNQPQHF,TGCGCCAGCAGCCAAGGGCCGACAGATAATCAGCCCCAGCATTTT
few,TRBV19,TRBJ2-7,TRBD1,CASSPQTGTPYEQYF,TGTGCCAGTAGTCCCCAGACAGGGACCCCCTACGAGCAGTACTTC
NA,TRBV27,TRBJ2-7,NA,CASSISRTYEQYF,TGTGCCAGCAGTATTTCAAGAACCTACGAGCAGTACTTC
NA,TRBV27,TRBJ2-7,NA,CASSSLSSYEQYF,TGTGCCAGCAGTTCCCTTTCCTCCTACGAGCAGTACTTC
few,TRBV4-1,TRBJ1-5,NA,CASSHIGDQPQHF,TGCGCCAGCAGCCATATCGGAGATCAGCCCCAGCATTTT
NA,TRBV27,TRBJ1-4,NA,CASSSTGLNEKLFF,TGTGCCAGCAGTAGCACAGGGCTCAATGAAAAACTGTTTTTT
medium-sized,TRBV7-7,TRBJ2-1,NA,CASSLGPGYNEQFF,TGTGCCAGCAGCTTAGGTCCGGGATACAATGAGCAGTTCTTC
NA,TRBV13,TRBJ2-3,NA,CASSVGGMGRTDTQYF,TGTGCCAGCAGTGTGGGCGGGATGGGGCGCACAGATACGCAGTATTTT
medium-sized,TRBV28,TRBJ1-2,NA,CASSFNTVGYTF,TGTGCCAGCAGTTTCAATACGGTTGGCTACACCTTC
once,TRBV25-1,TRBJ2-4,TRBD1,CASSALGQGKAKNIQYF,TGTGCCAGCAGTGCTTTAGGACAGGGAAAAGCCAAAAACATTCAGTACTTC
medium-sized,TRBV10-3,TRBJ2-2,NA,CAITGVPGELFF,TGTGCCATCACGGGGGTGCCCGGGGAGCTGTTTTTT
NA,TRBV4-1,TRBJ2-5,TRBD2,CASSQIPPTSGTDQETQYF,TGCGCCAGCAGCCAAATACCTCCGACTAGCGGGACCGATCAAGAGACCCAGTACTTC
few,TRBV29-1,TRBJ2-1,TRBD1,CSVGIRDRAANEQFF,TGCAGCGTGGGAATCCGGGACAGGGCCGCCAATGAGCAGTTCTTC
medium-sized,TRBV7-9,TRBJ1-2,TRBD1,CASSQAPTGFGYTF,TGTGCCAGCAGCCAAGCCCCGACAGGGTTTGGCTACACCTTC
NA,TRBV2,TRBJ1-4,NA,CASSEHGPSLGGEKLFF,TGTGCCAGCAGTGAACACGGGCCAAGCTTGGGGGGTGAAAAACTGTTTTTT
NA,TRBV7-2,TRBJ1-1,NA,CASTQPGYWGAFF,TGTGCCAGCACCCAACCGGGGTATTGGGGAGCTTTCTTT
NA,TRBV5-7,TRBJ2-7,NA,CASSPTVFSYEQYF,TGTGCCAGCAGCCCGACAGTTTTCTCCTACGAGCAGTACTTC
medium-sized,TRBV27,TRBJ2-7,TRBD2,CASSLTLGRLYEQYF,TGTGCCAGCAGTTTAACTCTCGGGAGGCTCTACGAGCAGTACTTC
few,TRBV11-2,TRBJ1-2,TRBD1,CASRDRLYGYTF,TGTGCCAGCAGGGACAGGTTGTATGGCTACACCTTC
medium-sized,TRBV2,TRBJ2-1,TRBD2,CASIGERGSQAHEQFF,TGTGCCAGCATCGGCGAGCGGGGCTCCCAGGCGCATGAGCAGTTCTTC